The 6 T cell receptor beta chains listed next were all sequenced from one sample in a study of OX40 agonist ivuxolimab in advanced cancers. Profiled with immunoSEQ multiplex PCR; TCRdb holds only in-frame clones, not every one. Among approximately 79,000 clones, over 80% were seen once, and the ten largest hold 6.5% to 9.5%. Material: CD4+ or CD8+ T cells sorted from blood, obtained in a trial of the OX40 agonist ivuxolimab. The receptor source for this set is an adult with an advanced solid tumor such as melanoma, head and neck, liver or kidney cancer.

This clone has only one observation. At one end, the junction sequence differs from germline, possibly due to a read error. V and J are TRBV9 and TRBJ1-3; 7 bases match TRBD1. Germline loops: CDR1 SGDLS, CDR2 YYNGEE. CDR3 size: 13 residues. The CDR3 loop is CASFDRAGNTIYF. The CDR3 nucleotides read TGTGCCAGCTTCGACAGGGCTGGGAACACCATATATTTT.

V gene TRBV5-6 combines with J gene TRBJ2-1; D perhaps matches TRBD1 (6 bases). Germline assignment: CDR1 SGHDT and CDR2 YYEEEE. The CDR3 has 14 residues. The ends were cut back, 3 bases at V and 4 bases at J, with 11 bases in the middle. The CDR3 DNA reads TGTGCCAGCAGCTCGGGACACACATACAATGAGCAGTTCTTC. Translating gives CASSSGHTYNEQFF.

This chain joins TRBV7-9 and TRBJ1-4; 7 nucleotides match TRBD1. The CDR3 consists of 16 residues. Germline lookup yields CDR1 SEHNR and CDR2 FQNEAQ (reference sequence). V trimming: 5 bases; J trimming: 8 bases; junction bases outside the gene matches: 14. The CDR3 sequence is CASSPETGTVEEKLFF. Here the CDR3 DNA reads TGTGCCAGCAGCCCAGAGACCGGGACAGTGGAGGAAAAACTGTTTTTT.

The rearrangement uses TRBV30 and TRBJ2-5, with 12 bases identical to TRBD2. Germline V gene sequence: CDR1 GTSNPN, CDR2 SVGIG (reference sequence). The CDR3 length is 15 residues. Trimming removed 4 bases from V and 2 bases from J; junction bases left unmatched: 5. The CDR3 region has the DNA TGTGCCTGGACCCCGGGACTAGCGGGTCAAGAGACCCAGTACTTC. Amino acids: CAWTPGLAGQETQYF.

This clone was seen a few times. The DNA of the CDR3 is TGTGCCAGCAGTGACGAGGGGGGACAGGGGGCAGATACGCAGTATTTT. The encoded protein is CASSDEGGQGADTQYF. V usage is TRBV6-4 and J usage is TRBJ2-3; 11 bases are shared with TRBD1. J lost 4 bases, V lost 2 bases, and 5 bases had no gene match. Germline V lookup: CDR1 MRHNA, CDR2 SNTAGT. The CDR3 has 16 residues.

The chain has TRBV5-6 and TRBJ2-5; 10 nucleotides match TRBD2. This CDR3 spans 19 amino acids. The trim removed 4 bases at V and 5 bases at J, leaving 20 bases unmatched. From germline, CDR1 is SGHDT and CDR2 YYEEEE. CDR3 region: CASSPGDASGGPWWETQYF. For the CDR3, the DNA is TGTGCCAGCAGCCCTGGCGATGCTAGCGGGGGCCCTTGGTGGGAGACCCAGTACTTC.